A single sample gave rise to the 25 T cell receptor beta chains below, sequenced in a study of OX40 agonist ivuxolimab in advanced cancers. Profiled with immunoSEQ multiplex PCR; TCRdb holds only in-frame clones, not every one. The sample has approximately 77,000 clones, 90% seen once; the top ten hold about 1.8%. This specimen consisted of CD4+ or CD8+ T cells sorted from blood, obtained in a trial of the OX40 agonist ivuxolimab. The receptors derive from an adult with an advanced solid tumor such as melanoma, head and neck, liver or kidney cancer.

V gene TRBV2 combines with J gene TRBJ2-1, with a tentative D call TRBD2 (6 bases). Trimming removed 3 bases at V and 6 bases at J, with 15 bases between. Germline CDR1 SNHLY, CDR2 FYNNEI. The CDR3 is made up of 15 amino acids. CDR3 DNA sequence: TGTGCCAGCAGTGAGGTGGGGGGAACTCCCAATGAGCAGTTCTTC. This encodes CASSEVGGTPNEQFF.

The V gene is TRBV29-1, the J gene TRBJ2-7; D is possibly TRBD1 (5 bases). This CDR3 has 12 residues. CDR1 SQVTM and CDR2 ANQGSEA come from the germline V gene. V lost 2 bases to trimming and J lost 4 bases, with 9 bases between them. The CDR3: CSVETQGYEQYF. CDR3 coding DNA: TGCAGCGTTGAAACTCAGGGTTACGAGCAGTACTTC.

The CDR3 spells CASSLWDRAPDTQYF. As DNA, the CDR3 is TGTGCCAGCAGTTTATGGGACAGGGCGCCAGATACGCAGTATTTT. The rearrangement uses TRBV28 and TRBJ2-3; 8 bases are a match to TRBD1. The CDR3 totals 15 residues. The V gene's germline CDR1 is MDHEN and CDR2 SYDVKM. The ends lost 0 bases at V and 4 bases at J; junction bases unmatched: 3. Complete variable domain (other parts from reference TRBV28 and TRBJ2-3): DVKVTQSSRYLVKRTGEKVFLECVQDMDHENMFWYRQDPGLGLRLIYFSYDVKMKEKGDIPEGYSVSREKKERFSLILESASTNQTSMYLCASSLWDRAPDTQYFGPGTRLTVL.

The chain is built from TRBV5-1 and TRBJ2-1; TRBD1 matches at 8 bases. The CDR3 length is 15 residues. CDR1 SGHRS and CDR2 YFSETQ come from the germline V gene. J gave up 3 bases and V 3 bases, and 5 bases lay outside the gene matches. The CDR3, as DNA: TGCGCCAGCAGCTCCCAGGGGGCCAACTACAATGAGCAGTTCTTC. It yields the protein CASSSQGANYNEQFF.

The chain uses TRBV7-2 and TRBJ2-1; no clear D. CDR1 is SGHTA, CDR2 FQGNSA, per germline. The V gene lost 5 bases and the J gene lost 3 bases, with 14 bases spanning the gap. The CDR3 spans 15 residues. Here the CDR3 reads CASSVEEAYYNEQFF. The CDR3 coding sequence is TGTGCCAGCAGCGTAGAAGAGGCCTACTACAATGAGCAGTTCTTC.

V is TRBV10-3 and J is TRBJ2-7; D is ambiguous. Germline CDR1 and CDR2: ENHRY and SYGVKD. CDR3 size: 13 residues. The V end was cut by 3 bases, the J end by 2 bases, with 8 bases between. The CDR3 nucleotides are TGTGCCATCAGTGACAGGAGTCCCTACGAGCAGTACTTC. It specifies CAISDRSPYEQYF.

This clone has just one count. This chain uses TRBV19 with TRBJ2-5, with D perhaps TRBD1 (7 bases). Germline CDR1 is LNHDA and CDR2 is SQIVND (reference sequence). V shed 10 bases and J shed 3 bases, with 21 bases lying between them. CDR3 length: 15 amino acids. The CDR3 here is CATQPGDSSKETQYF. CDR3 DNA sequence: TGTGCCACCCAACCGGGGGACAGTAGTAAAGAGACCCAGTACTTC.

As to this clone: This CDR3 is also generated by other DNA sequences in the sample. The rearrangement joins TRBV18 to TRBJ2-3; D is ambiguous. Trimming shortened V by 0 bases and J by 0 bases, and 4 bases separated the two germline ends. CDR3 length equals 14 residues. Germline CDR1 is KGHSH and CDR2 is LQKENI. DNA of the CDR3: TGTGCCAGCTCACCACCTACCAGCACAGATACGCAGTATTTT. Translating it yields CASSPPTSTDTQYF.

CDR3 loop: CASTTEYQETQYF. The CDR3 nucleotides are TGCGCCAGCACGACAGAGTACCAAGAGACCCAGTACTTC. This sequence joins TRBV5-1 and TRBJ2-5; D is possibly TRBD1 (5 bases). Germline V gene data show CDR1 as SGHRS and CDR2 as YFSETQ. V lost 6 bases and J lost 0, with 9 bases in between. This CDR3 is 13 amino acids long. Full variable domain (rest looked up from reference TRBV5-1 and TRBJ2-5): KAGVTQTPRYLIKTRGQQVTLSCSPISGHRSVSWYQQTPGQGLQFLFEYFSETQRNKGNFPGRFSGRQFSNSRSEMNVSTLELGDSALYLCASTTEYQETQYFGPGTRLLVL.

The chain employs TRBV7-3 and TRBJ1-5, with D maybe TRBD1 (6 bases). Germline CDR1 SGHTA, CDR2 FQGTGA. The CDR3 is made up of 15 amino acids. Trimming removed 4 bases at V and 6 bases at J, with 16 bases between. The CDR3: CASSSRQVGAQPQHF. CDR3 nucleotide sequence: TGTGCCAGCAGCTCCCGACAGGTGGGAGCTCAGCCCCAGCATTTT. The variable domain in full, completed from reference TRBV7-3 and TRBJ1-5, reads GAGVSQTPSNKVTEKGKYVELRCDPISGHTALYWYRQSLGQGPEFLIYFQGTGAADDSGLPNDRFFAVRPEGSVSTLKIQRTERGDSAVYLCASSSRQVGAQPQHFGDGTRLSIL.

The chain combines TRBV7-9 with TRBJ2-5; 9 nucleotides match TRBD2. The CDR3 extends over 15 amino acids. In germline, CDR1 is SEHNR, CDR2 FQNEAQ (reference sequence). V was pared by 1 base and J by 5 bases, with 5 bases of the junction left unmatched. The CDR3 DNA reads as TGTGCCAGCAGCTTAGGGGCGGGGGGGCACGAGACCCAGTACTTC. Its translation: CASSLGAGGHETQYF.

The gene calls are TRBV7-9 and TRBJ1-1, with D possibly matching TRBD1 (5 bases). The V end lost 3 bases, the J end lost 5 bases, and 10 bases lay between the germline ends. This CDR3 contains 13 residues. In germline, CDR1 is SEHNR, CDR2 FQNEAQ (reference sequence). The CDR3 reads CASSLLGETEAFF. DNA for the CDR3: TGTGCCAGCAGCTTGTTGGGGGAGACTGAAGCTTTCTTT.

The chain recombines TRBV10-3 with TRBJ2-7; TRBD2 agrees at 11 bases. Trimming cost V 6 bases and J 1 base; bases outside gene matches: 2. From germline, CDR1 is ENHRY and CDR2 SYGVKD. This CDR3 comprises 14 residues. The CDR3 region has the DNA TGTGCCATCAGGGGACTAGCGGATTCCTACGAGCAGTACTTC. Translated: CAIRGLADSYEQYF.

The V call is TRBV7-2, the J call TRBJ2-7; D gene ambiguous. The ends were cut back, 5 bases at V and 4 bases at J, with 9 bases in the middle. The germline V gene encodes CDR1 SGHTA and CDR2 FQGNSA. This CDR3 spans 12 amino acids. The CDR3: CASSQDAYEQYF. The CDR3 DNA is TGTGCCAGCAGCCAGGACGCTTACGAGCAGTACTTC.

This chain links TRBV2 with TRBJ2-2; D is unresolved. The CDR3 length is 14 residues. Germline CDR1 SNHLY, CDR2 FYNNEI. The V end was cut by 0 bases, the J end by 6 bases, with 8 bases between. The CDR3 DNA is TGTGCCAGCAGTGAAGCGCTCCGGGCCGGGGAGCTGTTTTTT. Amino acids: CASSEALRAGELFF.

The chain employs TRBV19 and TRBJ1-4; the match to TRBD1 covers 8 bases. Germline assignment: CDR1 LNHDA and CDR2 SQIVND (reference sequence). The CDR3 loop spans 13 amino acids. With 4 bases clipped from V and 12 bases from J, the junction kept 7 bases outside the gene matches. CDR3 sequence: CASSTGQGTELFF. DNA for the CDR3: TGTGCCAGTAGTACTGGACAGGGAACGGAACTGTTTTTT.

The rearrangement links TRBV6-1 to TRBJ1-1, with 7 positions matching TRBD1. The J segment lost 11 bases and the V segment lost 6 bases, leaving 6 bases of the junction unmatched. This CDR3 is built from 11 residues. Germline assignment: CDR1 MNHNS and CDR2 SASEGT. As DNA, the CDR3 is TGTGCCAGCAGCCGGGGACAGACGGCTTTCTTT. Amino acids: CASSRGQTAFF.

The CDR3 coding sequence is TGTGCCAGCAGCTTTAAAAGGAGCGAGACCCAGTACTTC. Translating it yields CASSFKRSETQYF. The chain joins TRBV7-2 to TRBJ2-5; no clear D gene. CDR3 length: 13 amino acids. The germline CDR1 and CDR2 sequences are SGHTA and FQGNSA. V lost 3 bases and J lost 5, with 10 bases in between.

The chain links TRBV7-7 to TRBJ2-1, with 11 bases matching TRBD2. This CDR3 region has 15 residues. Trimming cost V 1 base and J 10 bases; bases outside gene matches: 6. Germline V lookup: CDR1 SSHAT, CDR2 FNYEAQ (reference sequence). CDR3 sequence: CASSLDTGTSGEQFF. The DNA for the CDR3 is TGTGCCAGCAGCTTAGACACCGGGACTAGCGGCGAGCAGTTCTTC.

The chain carries TRBV11-2 and TRBJ2-1; D is possibly TRBD2 (6 bases). Germline V CDR1 and CDR2: SGHAT, FQNNGV. This CDR3 has 15 residues. V lost 0 bases and J lost 6, with 12 bases in between. The CDR3 reads CASSLDGLAINEQFF. For the CDR3, the DNA is TGTGCCAGCAGCTTAGATGGGCTAGCGATCAATGAGCAGTTCTTC.

The chain combines TRBV27 with TRBJ2-3; D not resolved. This CDR3 spans 13 amino acids. CDR1 is MNHEY, CDR2 SMNVEV, per germline (reference sequence). V lost 7 bases and J 2 bases, leaving 10 bases between the germline ends. DNA of the CDR3: TGTGCCAGCAAAACGGAGCTCACAGATACGCAGTATTTT. It codes for CASKTELTDTQYF.

This clone was counted only a few times. The V gene is TRBV10-3, the J gene TRBJ2-2; TRBD1 is a possible D gene (6 bases). CDR1 ENHRY and CDR2 SYGVKD come from the germline V gene. This CDR3 region has 13 residues. The V gene lost 8 bases and the J gene lost 6 bases, with 13 bases spanning the gap. The CDR3 here is CAIAQGTPGELFF. DNA for the CDR3: TGTGCCATCGCACAGGGTACACCCGGGGAGCTGTTTTTT.

This clone was detected only once. The V gene is TRBV29-1, the J gene TRBJ2-5; 7 nucleotides align to TRBD1. The CDR3 contains 12 residues. The V segment lost 7 bases and the J segment 4 bases; nucleotides outside the gene matches: 6. Germline values: CDR1 SQVTM, CDR2 ANQGSEA. CDR3 loop: CSGRTGTETQYF. The CDR3 DNA follows: TGCAGCGGGCGGACAGGTACAGAGACCCAGTACTTC.

The CDR3 DNA follows: TGCGCCAGCAGGGGGGAGACCCAAGAGACCCAGTACTTC. Translated: CASRGETQETQYF. This chain uses TRBV5-1 with TRBJ2-5; D might be TRBD1 or TRBD2, each matching 5 bases. Germline V gene data show CDR1 as SGHRS and CDR2 as YFSETQ. The CDR3 length is 13 residues. Between the trimmed V and J ends, which lost 5 bases and 1 base, there was a span of 9 bases.

This chain uses TRBV18 with TRBJ2-7; D unclear. CDR1 KGHSH and CDR2 LQKENI come from the germline V gene. This CDR3 is built from 14 residues. Trimming pared 4 bases from V and 2 bases from J, leaving 12 bases between. CDR3 protein: CASSRANIAYEQYF. CDR3 coding DNA: TGTGCCAGCTCACGGGCCAATATTGCCTACGAGCAGTACTTC.